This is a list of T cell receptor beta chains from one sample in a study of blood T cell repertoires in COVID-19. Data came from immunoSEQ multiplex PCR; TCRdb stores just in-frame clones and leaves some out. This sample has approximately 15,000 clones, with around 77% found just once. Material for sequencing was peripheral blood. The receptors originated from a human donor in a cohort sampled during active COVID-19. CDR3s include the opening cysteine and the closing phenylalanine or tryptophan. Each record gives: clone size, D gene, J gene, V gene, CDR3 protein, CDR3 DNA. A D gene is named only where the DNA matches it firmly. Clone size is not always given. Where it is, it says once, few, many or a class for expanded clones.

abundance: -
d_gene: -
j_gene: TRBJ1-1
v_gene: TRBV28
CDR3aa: CASSRGAKLFF
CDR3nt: TGTGCCAGCAGTCGCGGGGCAAAGCTTTTCTTT

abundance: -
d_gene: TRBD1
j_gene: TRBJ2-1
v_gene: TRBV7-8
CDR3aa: CASSLERQGADEQFF
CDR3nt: TGTGCCAGCAGCTTAGAGAGACAGGGGGCAGATGAGCAGTTCTTC

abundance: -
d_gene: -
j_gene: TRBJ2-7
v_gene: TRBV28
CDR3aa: CATDRGNGGGHEQYF
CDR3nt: TGTGCCACAGACAGAGGAAACGGGGGTGGGCACGAGCAGTACTTC

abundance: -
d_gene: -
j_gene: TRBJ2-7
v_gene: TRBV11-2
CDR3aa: CASSLGAGGNYEQYF
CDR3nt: TGTGCCAGCAGCTTAGGGGCAGGGGGGAACTACGAGCAGTACTTC

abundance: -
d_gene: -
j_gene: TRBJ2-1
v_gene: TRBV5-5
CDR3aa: CASSLAGGTGDNEQFF
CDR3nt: TGTGCCAGCAGCTTGGCCGGGGGGACAGGAGACAATGAGCAGTTCTTC

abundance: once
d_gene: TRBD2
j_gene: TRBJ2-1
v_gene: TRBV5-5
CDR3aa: CASSSTPASGSPNEQFF
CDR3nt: TGTGCCAGCAGCTCCACCCCGGCTAGCGGGAGCCCCAATGAGCAGTTCTTC

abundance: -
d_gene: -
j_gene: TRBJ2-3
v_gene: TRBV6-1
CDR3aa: CASSEGRADTQYF
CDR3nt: TGTGCCAGCAGTGAAGGACGGGCAGATACGCAGTATTTT

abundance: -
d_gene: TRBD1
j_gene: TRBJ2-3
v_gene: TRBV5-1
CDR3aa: CASRPTGGLTDTQYF
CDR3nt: TGCGCCAGCAGACCGACAGGGGGCCTCACAGATACGCAGTATTTT

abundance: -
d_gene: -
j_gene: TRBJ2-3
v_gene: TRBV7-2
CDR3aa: CASSLVFSNSGRDTQYF
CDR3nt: TGTGCCAGCAGCTTAGTTTTTTCTAACAGCGGGCGGGATACGCAGTATTTT

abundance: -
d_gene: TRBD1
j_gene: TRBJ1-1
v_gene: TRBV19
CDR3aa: CASRTGGTGTEAFF
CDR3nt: TGTGCCAGTAGAACAGGGGGGACGGGCACTGAAGCTTTCTTT

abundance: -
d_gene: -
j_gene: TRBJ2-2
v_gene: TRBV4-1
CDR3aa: CASSQDRGRDTGELFF
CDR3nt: TGCGCCAGCAGCCAAGATAGGGGCAGGGACACCGGGGAGCTGTTTTTT

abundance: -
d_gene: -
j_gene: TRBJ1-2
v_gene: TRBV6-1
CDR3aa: CASSDTGRSYGYTF
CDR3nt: TGTGCCAGCAGTGACACAGGGAGATCTTATGGCTACACCTTC

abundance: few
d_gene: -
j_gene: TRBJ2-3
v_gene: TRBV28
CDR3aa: CASTPPRGTQYF
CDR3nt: TGTGCCAGCACCCCTCCCCGGGGTACGCAGTATTTT

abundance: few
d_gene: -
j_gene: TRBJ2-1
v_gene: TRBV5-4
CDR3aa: CASSRPTTGKVDEQFF
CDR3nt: TGTGCCAGCAGCCGCCCTACTACCGGGAAGGTCGATGAGCAGTTCTTC

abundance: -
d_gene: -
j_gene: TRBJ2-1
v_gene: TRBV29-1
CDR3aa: CSAALGDIGEQFF
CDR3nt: TGCAGCGCCGCCTTAGGGGATATAGGTGAGCAGTTCTTC

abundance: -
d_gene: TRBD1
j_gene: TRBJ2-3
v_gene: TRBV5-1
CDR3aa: CASQTGQFTDTQYF
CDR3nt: TGCGCCAGTCAGACGGGACAGTTCACAGATACGCAGTATTTT

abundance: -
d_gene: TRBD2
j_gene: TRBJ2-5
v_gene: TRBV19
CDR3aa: CASSSGLRQETQYF
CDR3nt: TGTGCCAGTAGTTCGGGACTAAGACAAGAGACCCAGTACTTC

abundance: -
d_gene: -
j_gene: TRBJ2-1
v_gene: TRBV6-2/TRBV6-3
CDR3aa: CASSYSKGDEQFF
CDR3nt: TGTGCCAGCAGTTACTCGAAAGGGGATGAGCAGTTCTTC

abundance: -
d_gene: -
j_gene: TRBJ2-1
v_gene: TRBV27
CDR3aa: CASSFDGSSYNEQFF
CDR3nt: TGTGCCAGCAGTTTCGACGGGAGCTCCTACAATGAGCAGTTCTTC

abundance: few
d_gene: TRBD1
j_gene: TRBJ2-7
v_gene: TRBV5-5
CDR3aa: CASSKGPRTGAYEQYF
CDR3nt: TGTGCCAGCAGCAAGGGACCTCGGACAGGAGCCTACGAGCAGTACTTC

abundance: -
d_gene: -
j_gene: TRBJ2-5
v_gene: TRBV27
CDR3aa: CASSLLGPSRTQYF
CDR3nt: TGTGCCAGCAGTTTATTGGGGCCCTCTCGGACCCAGTACTTC

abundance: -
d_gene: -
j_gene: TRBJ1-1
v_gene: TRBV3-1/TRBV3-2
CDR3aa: CASSPPGGYTEAFF
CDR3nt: TGTGCCAGCAGCCCCCCTGGGGGGTACACTGAAGCTTTCTTT

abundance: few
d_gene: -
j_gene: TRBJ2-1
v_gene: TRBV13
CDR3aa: CASSLGPRGATYNEQFF
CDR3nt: TGTGCCAGCAGCTTAGGCCCTCGGGGGGCTACCTACAATGAGCAGTTCTTC

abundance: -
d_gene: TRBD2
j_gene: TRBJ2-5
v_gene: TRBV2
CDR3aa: CASSGLAQETQYF
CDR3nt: TGTGCCAGCAGCGGACTAGCTCAGGAGACCCAGTACTTC

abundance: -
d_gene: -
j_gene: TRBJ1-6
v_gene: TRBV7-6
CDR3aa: CASSPGEGPKNSPLHF
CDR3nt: TGTGCCAGCAGCCCCGGGGAAGGGCCGAAAAATTCACCCCTCCACTTT

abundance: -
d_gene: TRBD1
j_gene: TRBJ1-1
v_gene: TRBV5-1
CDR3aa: CASSRDRPDLNTEAFF
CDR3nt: TGCGCCAGCAGCCGGGACAGACCGGACCTCAATACTGAAGCTTTCTTT

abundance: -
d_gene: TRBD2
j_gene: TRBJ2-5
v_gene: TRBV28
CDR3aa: CASSIPLGQGGGQETQYF
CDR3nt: TGTGCCAGCAGTATACCCCTCGGGCAGGGCGGGGGCCAAGAGACCCAGTACTTC

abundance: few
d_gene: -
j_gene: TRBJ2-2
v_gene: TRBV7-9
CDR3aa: CASSFSRAGELFF
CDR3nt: TGTGCCAGCAGCTTTTCGAGGGCCGGGGAGCTGTTTTTT